This entry lists 18 T cell receptor beta chains sequenced from one sample in a study of immune cell composition in non-small cell lung cancer. Profiled with immunoSEQ multiplex PCR; TCRdb holds only in-frame clones, not every one. The table records over 2,500 clones, more than 70% of them present only once. The sample was lung tumor tissue. The receptors were gathered from a human donor with non-small cell lung cancer.

CDR3: CASRGGPTGANVLTF. The CDR3 DNA is TGTGCCAGCAGAGGAGGGCCCACTGGGGCCAACGTCCTGACTTTC. The chain is built from TRBV2 and TRBJ2-6, with D possibly matching TRBD2 (6 bases). V was shortened by 6 bases and J by 2 bases, with 11 bases between the two germline ends. CDR3 length: 15 amino acids. Germline-derived CDR1 and CDR2 are SNHLY and FYNNEI.

This clone was observed a few times. The rearrangement uses TRBV30 and TRBJ1-5; D is perhaps TRBD1 (6 bases). V was cut by 0 bases and J by 4 bases, with 13 bases left in between. The CDR3 sequence is 15 residues long. Germline CDR1 reads GTSNPN; CDR2 reads SVGIG (reference sequence). The CDR3 nucleotides are TGTGCCTGGAGTGTACCCCGACAGGCTAATCAGCCCCAGCATTTT. Its translation: CAWSVPRQANQPQHF.

This chain connects TRBV7-8 to TRBJ1-1; D is undetermined. Trimming took off 2 bases at V and 1 base at J, with 8 bases between the two ends. The CDR3 consists of 14 residues. Germline CDR1 and CDR2: SGHVS and FQNEAQ. CDR3 DNA: TGTGCCAGCAGCTTAAGCGGCGGGAACACTGAAGCTTTCTTT. Protein: CASSLSGGNTEAFF.

This clone came up once. The chain uses TRBV4-3 and TRBJ2-1, with TRBD2 as a possible D gene (6 bases). The germline CDR1 and CDR2 sequences are LGHNA and YSLEER. Trimming left V 0 bases short and J 3 bases short, with 15 bases between. The CDR3 has 17 amino acids. The CDR3, as DNA: TGCGCCAGCAGCCAAGATTTTGGTACTAGCCGCTACAATGAGCAGTTCTTC. Residues: CASSQDFGTSRYNEQFF.

The chain uses TRBV6-1 and TRBJ1-1, with 7 bases identical to TRBD1. CDR3 length: 13 amino acids. CDR1 is MNHNS and CDR2 is SASEGT in the germline V gene. The V and J ends lost 10 bases and 5 bases, in that order; junction bases with no gene match: 10. CDR3 in DNA: TGTGCCATTCTTTCCGAGGGGGCTACTGAAGCTTTCTTT. It yields the protein CAILSEGATEAFF.

The V gene is TRBV7-6, the J gene TRBJ2-1; TRBD2 matches at 14 bases. The CDR3 runs to 15 residues. Unmatched junction bases numbered 5, after V lost 4 bases and J lost 9 bases. Germline lookup yields CDR1 SGHVS and CDR2 FNYEAQ. The DNA of the CDR3 is TGTGCCAGCAGCTCGGGACTAGCGGGAGTGGGTGAGCAGTTCTTC. Translated, it gives CASSSGLAGVGEQFF.

The chain joins TRBV7-2 to TRBJ1-5, with a tentative D call TRBD1 (5 bases). V lost 5 bases and J 6 bases, leaving 11 bases between the germline ends. This CDR3 contains 13 residues. CDR1 SGHTA and CDR2 FQGNSA come from the germline V gene. The DNA of the CDR3 is TGTGCCAGCAGCGGCCGGGGGGGTCAGCCCCAGCATTTT. As protein: CASSGRGGQPQHF.

The chain combines TRBV13 with TRBJ2-4; the match to TRBD1 covers 8 bases. Germline CDR1 and CDR2: PRHDT and FYEKMQ (reference sequence). The V gene end was trimmed by 5 bases and the J gene end by 2 bases; junction bases not matched to a gene: 8. The CDR3 is 16 residues long. This CDR3 reads CASSTGQGGSKNIQYF. The CDR3 coding sequence is TGTGCCAGCAGCACCGGACAGGGAGGATCCAAAAACATTCAGTACTTC. Full variable domain (rest looked up from reference TRBV13 and TRBJ2-4): AAGVIQSPRHLIKEKRETATLKCYPIPRHDTVYWYQQGPGQDPQFLISFYEKMQSDKGSIPDRFSAQQFSDYHSELNMSSLELGDSALYFCASSTGQGGSKNIQYFGAGTRLSVL.

J is TRBJ1-2 and V is TRBV6-5; D not certain. Trimming pared 0 bases from V and 4 bases from J, leaving 12 bases between. In germline, CDR1 is MNHEY, CDR2 SVGAGI. The length of the CDR3 is 15 residues. CDR3 loop: CASSYSEEGLYGYTF. The CDR3 DNA reads as TGTGCCAGCAGTTACTCGGAGGAAGGGCTCTATGGCTACACCTTC.

In this sample, this clone turned up once. The V and J genes are TRBV5-1 and TRBJ2-5; unclear D gene. The CDR3 runs 14 residues. Per the germline V gene, CDR1 is SGHRS and CDR2 is YFSETQ. V was cut by 2 bases and J by 1 base, with 9 bases left in between. The CDR3 loop is CASSFGSVQETQYF. CDR3 coding DNA: TGCGCCAGCAGCTTCGGCAGCGTCCAAGAGACCCAGTACTTC. The whole variable domain, filled in from reference TRBV5-1 and TRBJ2-5, reads KAGVTQTPRYLIKTRGQQVTLSCSPISGHRSVSWYQQTPGQGLQFLFEYFSETQRNKGNFPGRFSGRQFSNSRSEMNVSTLELGDSALYLCASSFGSVQETQYFGPGTRLLVL.

To note about this clone: The sample has other DNA sequences that encode this CDR3 too. The chain links TRBV6-5 to TRBJ2-2; TRBD1 is a possible D gene (6 bases). The CDR3 extends over 14 amino acids. CDR1 is MNHEY, CDR2 SVGAGI, per germline. V gave up 7 bases and J gave up 4 bases, with 13 bases separating them. In DNA form, the CDR3 reads TGTGCCAGCAACCAGGGGCATAGCACCGGGGAGCTGTTTTTT. It yields the protein CASNQGHSTGELFF.

The rearrangement links TRBV19 to TRBJ1-2; D ambiguous. The CDR3 is made up of 12 amino acids. The germline gives CDR1 LNHDA, CDR2 SQIVND (reference sequence). Trimming took off 5 bases at V and 8 bases at J, with 12 bases between the two ends. The CDR3 coding sequence is TGTGCCAGTAGTTATGTTTTGGGCGGCTACACCTTC. This sequence encodes CASSYVLGGYTF. The entire variable domain, with the rest obtained from reference TRBV19 and TRBJ1-2, is as follows: DGGITQSPKYLFRKEGQNVTLSCEQNLNHDAMYWYRQDPGQGLRLIYYSQIVNDFQKGDIAEGYSVSREKKESFPLTVTSAQKNPTAFYLCASSYVLGGYTFGSGTRLTVV.

The gene calls are TRBV27 and TRBJ1-1, with no clear D. Trimming pared 3 bases from V and 2 bases from J, leaving 13 bases between. The CDR3 totals 15 residues. CDR1 and CDR2 from the germline V gene are MNHEY and SMNVEV (reference sequence). The chain's CDR3 is CASSFGRVPNTEAFF. DNA of the CDR3: TGTGCCAGCAGTTTTGGGAGGGTCCCAAACACTGAAGCTTTCTTT.

DNA for the CDR3: TGCGCCAGCAGATCGGGACAGCTCCTCTCTGGAAACACCATATATTTT. Its protein product is CASRSGQLLSGNTIYF. The chain is built from TRBV5-1 and TRBJ1-3, with TRBD1 matching over 7 bases. The CDR3 totals 16 residues. The V and J ends lost 5 bases and 0 bases, in that order; junction bases with no gene match: 8. Germline CDR1 is SGHRS and CDR2 is YFSETQ.

In nucleotides, the CDR3 is TGTGCCAGCAGTTCAGGGTCTCCTCGTAATTCACCCCTCCACTTT. Its translation is CASSSGSPRNSPLHF. The V gene is TRBV6-6, the J gene TRBJ1-6; D may be TRBD1 (5 bases). The CDR3 spans 15 residues. The germline V and J ends were trimmed by 4 bases and 6 bases, with 13 bases remaining between them. The germline V gene encodes CDR1 MNHNY and CDR2 SVGAGI (reference sequence).

The chain is built from TRBV19 and TRBJ1-4; 7 nucleotides line up with TRBD1. Looked up from germline, CDR1 is LNHDA and CDR2 is SQIVND (reference sequence). V dropped 7 bases and J dropped 4; count of bases not matched to a gene: 3. The CDR3 runs 13 residues. The CDR3 DNA reads as TGTGCCAGTACAGGGACAGTTAATGAAAAACTGTTTTTT. Translating it yields CASTGTVNEKLFF. Supplemented by reference TRBV19 and TRBJ1-4, the full variable domain reads DGGITQSPKYLFRKEGQNVTLSCEQNLNHDAMYWYRQDPGQGLRLIYYSQIVNDFQKGDIAEGYSVSREKKESFPLTVTSAQKNPTAFYLCASTGTVNEKLFFGSGTQLSVL.

CDR3 loop: CASSASGGTYNEQFF. Here the CDR3 DNA reads TGTGCCAGCAGCGCGAGCGGGGGGACTTACAATGAGCAGTTCTTC. The chain links TRBV7-2 to TRBJ2-1; 9 bases map to TRBD2. Germline CDR1 is SGHTA and CDR2 is FQGNSA. V shed 5 bases, J shed 4 bases, and the junction held 6 bases outside the gene matches. The CDR3 totals 15 residues.

This clone occurred once. The chain uses TRBV7-9 and TRBJ2-3, with 8 bases matching TRBD2. The CDR3 totals 16 residues. Germline-derived CDR1 and CDR2 are SEHNR and FQNEAQ (reference sequence). Trimming removed 1 base from V and 4 bases from J; junction bases left unmatched: 7. In nucleotides, the CDR3 is TGTGCCAGCAGCTTAGAGGGACTAGTCGCGTCAGATACGCAGTATTTT. It codes for CASSLEGLVASDTQYF.